The clone carrying this TCR beta chain has more than one count but fewer than ten. One end of the junction is discordant with germline, which a read error may explain. This entry comes from a study of blood T cell repertoires in COVID-19. Study overall: Sites in the United States, Italy and Spain provided acute and convalescent COVID-19 samples. Nucleic acid was either cDNA or gDNA, and it came from T cells, B-cell-depleted T cells, or PBMCs.

Clones were sequenced by immunoSEQ multiplex PCR, and TCRdb holds only the in-frame ones, with some missing. The table has fewer than 300,000 clones, 85% to 90% seen once; the top ten hold around 15%. There are 13 residues in the CDR3. From germline, CDR1 is SSHAT and CDR2 FNYEAQ (reference sequence). The sequenced material came from PBMCs or T cells enriched from blood (not recorded which). The source is a man younger than 35 who had recovered from COVID-19. The chain joins TRBV7-7 to TRBJ2-5; D remains unclear. CDR3 loop: CASSPLSVETQYF. CDR3 sequence (DNA): TGTGCTAGCAGCCCCCTGTCAGTAGAGACCCAGTACTTC.